This record looks at one T cell receptor (beta chain) sequence and its context. Its antigen is still unknown. Qualities for individual bases were not recorded, and no much larger clone is one base off. This entry comes from a study of T-cell reconstitution after alpha-beta-depleted transplantation in children (dated by TCRdb to the mid-2010s). In terms of the full investigation: Using TCR repertoire profiling, the study followed T-cell immune reconstitution in a quantitative way in children after TCRalphabeta/CD19-depleted allogeneic hematopoietic cell transplantation.

Results and caveats for the whole study, not just this receptor: Apparently early alphabetaT-cell count recovery about two months after transplant reportedly relied on only several hundred rapidly expanded clones derived from non-depleted graft cells. In some patients, high TCRbeta diversity at day 60 was attributed to recipient T cells and intrathymic progenitors that had survived conditioning. Over the following months the frequencies of hyperexpanded clones went down, and after one year T-cell counts and TCRbeta diversity were mostly credited to newly produced T cells.

CDR1 KGHSH and CDR2 LQKENI are derived from the germline V gene. V and J are truncated by 0 bases and 11 bases respectively, leaving an intervening sequence of 20 bases. The CDR3 spans 15 residues, from the cysteine through the phenylalanine. The only DNA kept is the CDR3, 45 bases in frame from the first base. Explained via the paper, the treatment or condition label denotes: allogeneic hematopoietic cell transplantation with graft depleted of TCRalphabeta T cells and CD19 B cells. The transplant recipients were children given TCRalphabeta/CD19-depleted allogeneic hematopoietic cell grafts. Receptor libraries were prepared by PCR. Reads for this sample came from an Illumina HiSeq 2500. To normalize quantification of the TCRbeta repertoire, the TCR libraries were built with molecular barcoding that relied on unique molecular identifiers. TCRdb cleaned the public reads at Q25 with fastp, built clones with MiXCR and kept in-frame beta chains. Entries are consolidated by CDR3 protein sequence, retaining the most common genes and DNA. Across this sample there are hundreds of thousands of distinct CDR3 sequences, with over 10% seen only once. The top ten clones comprise roughly 0.84% of the sample.

The material sequenced was PBMCs, taken before TCRalphabeta/CD19-depleted stem cell transplant. This receptor was identified in a girl aged 2 to 9 with congenital amegakaryocytic thrombocytopenia, due to receive a stem cell transplant. This sequence uses TRBV18 and TRBJ2-7, with TRBD1 as a weak D call on 5 bases. CDR3 region: CASSPPRKTVDKKYF. The nucleotides read TGTGCCAGCTCACCACCGAGGAAGACAGTTGATAAAAAGTACTTC.